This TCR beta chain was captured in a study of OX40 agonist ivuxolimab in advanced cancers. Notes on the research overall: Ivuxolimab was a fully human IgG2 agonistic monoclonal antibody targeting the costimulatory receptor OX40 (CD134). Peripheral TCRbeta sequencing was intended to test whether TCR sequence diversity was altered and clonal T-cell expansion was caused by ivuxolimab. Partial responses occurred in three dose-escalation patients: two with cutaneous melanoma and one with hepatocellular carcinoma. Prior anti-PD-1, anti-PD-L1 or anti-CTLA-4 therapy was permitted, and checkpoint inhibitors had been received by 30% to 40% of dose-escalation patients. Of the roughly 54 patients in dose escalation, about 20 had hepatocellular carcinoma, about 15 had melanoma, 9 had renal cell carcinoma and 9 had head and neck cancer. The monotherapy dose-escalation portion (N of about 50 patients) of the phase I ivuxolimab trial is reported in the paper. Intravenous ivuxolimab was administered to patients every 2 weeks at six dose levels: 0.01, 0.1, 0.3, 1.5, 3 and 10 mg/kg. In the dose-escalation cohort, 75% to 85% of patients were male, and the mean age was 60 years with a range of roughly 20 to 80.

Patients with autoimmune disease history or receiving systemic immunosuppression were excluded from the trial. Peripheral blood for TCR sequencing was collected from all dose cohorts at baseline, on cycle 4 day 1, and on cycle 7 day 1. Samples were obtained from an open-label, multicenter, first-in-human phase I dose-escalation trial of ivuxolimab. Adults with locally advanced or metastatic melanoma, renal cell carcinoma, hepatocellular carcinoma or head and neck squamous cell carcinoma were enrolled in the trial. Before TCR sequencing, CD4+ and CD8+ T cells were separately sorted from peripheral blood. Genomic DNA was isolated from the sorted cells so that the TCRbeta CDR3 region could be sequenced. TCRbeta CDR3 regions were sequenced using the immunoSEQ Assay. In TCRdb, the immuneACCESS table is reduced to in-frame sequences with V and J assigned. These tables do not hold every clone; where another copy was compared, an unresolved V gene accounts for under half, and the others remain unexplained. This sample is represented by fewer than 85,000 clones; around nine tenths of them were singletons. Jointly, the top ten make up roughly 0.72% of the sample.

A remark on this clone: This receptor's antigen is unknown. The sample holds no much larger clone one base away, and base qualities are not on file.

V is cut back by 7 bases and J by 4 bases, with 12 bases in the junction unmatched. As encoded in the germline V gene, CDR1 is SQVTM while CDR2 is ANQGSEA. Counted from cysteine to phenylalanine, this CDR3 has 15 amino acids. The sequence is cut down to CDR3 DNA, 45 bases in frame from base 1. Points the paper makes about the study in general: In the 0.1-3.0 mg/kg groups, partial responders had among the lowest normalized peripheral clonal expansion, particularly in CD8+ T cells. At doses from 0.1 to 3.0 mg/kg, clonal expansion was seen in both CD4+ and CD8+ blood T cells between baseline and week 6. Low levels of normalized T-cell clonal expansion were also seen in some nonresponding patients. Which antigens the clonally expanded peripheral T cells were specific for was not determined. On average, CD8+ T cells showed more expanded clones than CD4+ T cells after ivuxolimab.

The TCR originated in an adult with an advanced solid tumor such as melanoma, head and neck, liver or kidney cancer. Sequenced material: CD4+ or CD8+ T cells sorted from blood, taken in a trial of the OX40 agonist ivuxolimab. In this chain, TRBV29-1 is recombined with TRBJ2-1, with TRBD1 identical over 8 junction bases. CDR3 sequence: CSAPMPGGRYNEQFF. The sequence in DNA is TGCAGCGCTCCCATGCCAGGGGGCAGGTACAATGAGCAGTTCTTC.